This TCR beta chain originates from a study of CD8+CD57+ T cells in acquired aplastic anemia (dated by TCRdb to 2017 to 2018). For context, the study as a whole: DNA extracted from sorted CD4+ and CD8+ cells had a mean of around 3.3 ug, with a range of 0.2 to 27.4 ug. An average of approximately 10 million reads for CD4+ cells and 12 million or so reads for CD8+ cells was obtained from healthy donor samples. Study-level results and caveats: Although roughly 30 CD8+ CDR3 sequences were shared by patients and controls, these sequences appeared highly expressed in patients and within the immunodominant clones of patients. No significant difference in CD8+ Simpson's diversity was found between patients and healthy controls (P=0.060).

Genomic DNA served as template for TCR beta VDJ combination and CDR3 sequence profiling. An Illumina HiSeq 2000 was the platform used for TCR repertoire sequencing. The authors' pipeline ran thus. Repertoire assessment relied on Simpson's diversity index, CDR3 size and DJ length profiles, and TRBV/TRBJ rearrangement plots. The immunodominant clone was defined as the most abundant DNA sequence in deep sequencing data. CDR3 amino acid sequences were checked for sharing between subjects and were compared against published repertoires and the VDJdb database. The public reads were run again by TCRdb, first through fastp at Q25 and then through MiXCR, and only productive beta chains were kept. Duplicate CDR3 protein sequences are folded into a single record with the most common DNA and genes. These V and J calls are TCRdb output, not the study's own analysis. Within this sample are approximately 98,000 distinct CDR3 sequences, with around half of them counted one time only. 25% to 35% of the sample is held by the ten biggest clonotypes.

At least ten counts were recorded for this clonotype. There is no known antigen for this receptor. No qualities accompany the bases; no much larger clone lies one base away. The V and J ends are trimmed by 5 bases and 3 bases, leaving 14 bases between them. CDR1 SGHVS and CDR2 FNYEAQ were looked up in the germline V gene. Its CDR3 holds 15 amino acids, cysteine through phenylalanine. This entry keeps only the CDR3 DNA: 45 bases, framed from base 1. In the study, sorted CD4+ and CD8+ blood T cells from patients with severe aplastic anemia and from healthy subjects underwent deep sequencing of TCR repertoires. Ficoll-Paque density gradient centrifugation was used to isolate peripheral blood mononuclear cells. Before DNA extraction, CD4+ and CD8+ T cells were sorted by FACS or by magnetic beads.

Here the chain combines TRBV7-6 and TRBJ2-1; the D segment could be TRBD2, given 6 matching bases. This receptor was obtained from a human donor in good health, serving as a control. Specimen: sorted CD4+, CD8+, or CD8+CD57+ T cells (not recorded which) from PBMCs. The DNA is as follows: TGTGCCAGCAGCCAATTTAGCGGTTTCTACAATGAGCAGTTCTTC. Its product reads: CASSQFSGFYNEQFF.